This T cell receptor beta chain originates from a study of graft-versus-host responses after intestinal transplantation. Across the whole study: Anti-thymocyte globulin served as induction for all recipients, who then took tacrolimus and steroids for approximately 3 years. Study-wide results and caveats: HvG clone declines early post-transplant were associated with peak circulating GvH levels. Among recipient marrow samples, GvH clones were found; some appeared first in ileum or blood.

The CDR3 extends over 16 amino acids. With 2 bases clipped from V and 2 bases from J, the junction kept 8 bases outside the gene matches. The V gene's germline CDR1 is SNHLY and CDR2 FYNNEI. Researchers processed graft tissue to release intraepithelial and lamina propria lymphocytes. TCRdb keeps only in-frame clones here, not all; method: immunoSEQ multiplex PCR. The table lists roughly 27,000 clones, about three quarters of them singletons. With respect to this clone: The antigen is not known.

The sequence derives from a human patient who received an intestinal transplant, so some T cells may come from the graft donor. This chain connects TRBV2 to TRBJ1-2; 7 nucleotides line up with TRBD1. The sample consisted of ileum tissue, taken 98 days after intestinal transplantation. CDR3 in amino acids: CASSEPGGQVNYGYTF. CDR3 nucleotide sequence: TGTGCCAGCAGTGAACCCGGAGGACAGGTCAACTATGGCTACACCTTC. Using reference TRBV2 and TRBJ1-2 for the parts outside the CDR3, the full variable domain is EPEVTQTPSHQVTQMGQEVILRCVPISNHLYFYWYRQILGQKVEFLVSFYNNEISEKSEIFDDQFSVERPDGSNFTLKIRSTKLEDSAMYFCASSEPGGQVNYGYTFGSGTRLTVV.